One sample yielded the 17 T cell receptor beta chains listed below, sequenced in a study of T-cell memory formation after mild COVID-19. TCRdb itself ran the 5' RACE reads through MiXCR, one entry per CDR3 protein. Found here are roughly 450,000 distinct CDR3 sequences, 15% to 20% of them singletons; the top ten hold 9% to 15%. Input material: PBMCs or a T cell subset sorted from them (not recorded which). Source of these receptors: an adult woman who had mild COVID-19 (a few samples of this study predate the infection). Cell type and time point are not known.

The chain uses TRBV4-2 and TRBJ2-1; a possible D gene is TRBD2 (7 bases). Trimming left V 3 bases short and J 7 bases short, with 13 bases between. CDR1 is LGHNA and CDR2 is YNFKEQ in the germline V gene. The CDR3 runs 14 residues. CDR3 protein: CASSHRGGLNEQFF. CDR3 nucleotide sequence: TGTGCCAGCAGCCATAGGGGGGGCCTTAATGAGCAGTTCTTC.

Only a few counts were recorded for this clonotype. This chain's CDR3 is CASSSAGTGRNEQYF. Here the CDR3 DNA reads TGTGCCAGCAGTTCCGCAGGGACAGGGCGCAACGAGCAGTACTTC. The rearrangement uses TRBV6-5 and TRBJ2-7, with 9 bases aligning to TRBD1. Germline V gene data show CDR1 as MNHEY and CDR2 as SVGAGI. V was pared by 4 bases and J by 5 bases, with 9 bases of the junction left unmatched. The CDR3 length is 15 residues.

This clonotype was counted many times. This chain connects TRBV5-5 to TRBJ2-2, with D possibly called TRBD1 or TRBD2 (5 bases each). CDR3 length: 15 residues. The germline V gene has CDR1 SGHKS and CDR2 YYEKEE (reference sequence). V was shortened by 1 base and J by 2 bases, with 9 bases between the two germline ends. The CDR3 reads CASSLRGDNTGELFF. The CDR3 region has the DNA TGTGCCAGCAGCTTGAGAGGGGACAACACCGGGGAGCTGTTTTTT.

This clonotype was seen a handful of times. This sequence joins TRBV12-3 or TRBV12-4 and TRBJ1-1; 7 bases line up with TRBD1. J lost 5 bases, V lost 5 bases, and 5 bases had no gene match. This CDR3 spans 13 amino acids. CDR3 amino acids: CASSPEGATEAFF. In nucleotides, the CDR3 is TGTGCCAGCAGTCCGGAGGGGGCTACTGAAGCTTTCTTT.

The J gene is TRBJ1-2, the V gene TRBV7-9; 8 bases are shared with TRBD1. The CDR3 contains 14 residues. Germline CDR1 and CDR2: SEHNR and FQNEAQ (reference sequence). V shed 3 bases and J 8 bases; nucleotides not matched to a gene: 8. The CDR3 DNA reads TGTGCCAGCAGCTTTGAGGGACAGGCCGGAGGCTACACCTTC. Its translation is CASSFEGQAGGYTF.

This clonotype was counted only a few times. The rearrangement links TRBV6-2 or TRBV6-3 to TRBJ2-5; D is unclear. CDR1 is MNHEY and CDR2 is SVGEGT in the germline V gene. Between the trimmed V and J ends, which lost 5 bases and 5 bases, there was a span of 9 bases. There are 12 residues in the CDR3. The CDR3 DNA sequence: TGTGCCAGCAGTACGGCAGAGGAGACCCAGTACTTC. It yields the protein CASSTAEETQYF.

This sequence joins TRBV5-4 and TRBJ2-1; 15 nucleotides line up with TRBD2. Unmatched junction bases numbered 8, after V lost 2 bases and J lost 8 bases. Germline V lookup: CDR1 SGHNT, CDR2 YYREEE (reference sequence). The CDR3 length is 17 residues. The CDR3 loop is CASSFFGLAGGADEQFF. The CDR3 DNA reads TGTGCCAGCAGCTTCTTCGGACTAGCGGGAGGGGCCGATGAGCAGTTCTTC.

CDR3 nucleotide sequence: TGTGCCAGCAGCGAGGTGGCTAGTCTGTTCACAGATACGCAGTATTTT. As protein: CASSEVASLFTDTQYF. The chain is built from TRBV3-2 and TRBJ2-3; no check of the table's D call, TRBD2, against the DNA was made. TRBV3-2 is tagged as a pseudogene. The CDR3 totals 16 residues.

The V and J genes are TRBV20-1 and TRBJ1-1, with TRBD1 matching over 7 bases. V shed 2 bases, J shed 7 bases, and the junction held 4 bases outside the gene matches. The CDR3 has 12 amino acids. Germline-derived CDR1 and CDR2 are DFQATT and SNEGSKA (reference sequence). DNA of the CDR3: TGCAGTGCTAGACCTGACAGGGTTGAAGCTTTCTTT. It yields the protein CSARPDRVEAFF.

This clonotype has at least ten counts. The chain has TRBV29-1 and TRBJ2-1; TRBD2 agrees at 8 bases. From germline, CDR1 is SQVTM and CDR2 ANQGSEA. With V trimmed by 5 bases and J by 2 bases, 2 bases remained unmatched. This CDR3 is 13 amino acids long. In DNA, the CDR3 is TGCAGCGTTCAAGCGGGAGCCTACAATGAGCAGTTCTTC. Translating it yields CSVQAGAYNEQFF.

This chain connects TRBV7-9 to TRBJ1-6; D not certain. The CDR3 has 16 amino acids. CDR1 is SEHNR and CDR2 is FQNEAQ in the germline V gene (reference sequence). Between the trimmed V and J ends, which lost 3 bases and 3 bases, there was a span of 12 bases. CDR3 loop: CASSLREASYNSPLHF. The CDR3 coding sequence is TGTGCCAGCAGCTTGAGGGAGGCAAGCTATAATTCACCCCTCCACTTT.

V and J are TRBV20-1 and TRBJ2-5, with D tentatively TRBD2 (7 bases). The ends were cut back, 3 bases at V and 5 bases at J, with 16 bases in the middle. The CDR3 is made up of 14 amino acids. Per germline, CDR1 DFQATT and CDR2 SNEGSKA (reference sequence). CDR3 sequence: CSARAGGHGETQYF. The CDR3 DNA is TGCAGTGCTAGGGCCGGGGGGCACGGGGAGACCCAGTACTTC.

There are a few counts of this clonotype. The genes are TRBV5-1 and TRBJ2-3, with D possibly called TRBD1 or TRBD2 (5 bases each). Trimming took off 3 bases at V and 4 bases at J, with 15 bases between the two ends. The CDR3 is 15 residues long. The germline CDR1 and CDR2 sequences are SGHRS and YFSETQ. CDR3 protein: CASSWGYGVADTQYF. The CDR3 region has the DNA TGCGCCAGCAGCTGGGGCTACGGGGTCGCAGATACGCAGTATTTT.

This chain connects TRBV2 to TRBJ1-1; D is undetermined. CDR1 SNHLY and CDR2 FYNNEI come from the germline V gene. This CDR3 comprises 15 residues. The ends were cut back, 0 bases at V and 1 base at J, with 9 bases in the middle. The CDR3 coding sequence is TGTGCCAGCAGTGAAGCGGAAATGGGGAACACTGAAGCTTTCTTT. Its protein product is CASSEAEMGNTEAFF.

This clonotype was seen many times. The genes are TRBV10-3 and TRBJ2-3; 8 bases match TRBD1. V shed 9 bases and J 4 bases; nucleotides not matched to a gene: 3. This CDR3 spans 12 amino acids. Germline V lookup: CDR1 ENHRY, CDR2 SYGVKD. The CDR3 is CAIGQGSDTQYF. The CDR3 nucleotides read TGTGCCATTGGACAGGGATCAGATACGCAGTATTTT.

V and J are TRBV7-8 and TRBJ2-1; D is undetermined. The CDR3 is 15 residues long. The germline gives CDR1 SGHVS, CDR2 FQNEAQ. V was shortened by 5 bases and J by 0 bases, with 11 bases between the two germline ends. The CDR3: CASSPTVGSYNEQFF. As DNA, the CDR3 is TGTGCCAGCAGCCCTACGGTGGGCTCCTACAATGAGCAGTTCTTC.

DNA for the CDR3: TGTGCCAGCAGCCAGGGACAGGGGGCGGGAGGCACTGAAGCTTTCTTT. Its translation: CASSQGQGAGGTEAFF. The V gene is TRBV4-2, the J gene TRBJ1-1; 12 bases line up with TRBD1. J gave up 4 bases and V 3 bases, and 6 bases lay outside the gene matches. Per germline, CDR1 LGHNA and CDR2 YNFKEQ. The CDR3 is made up of 16 amino acids.